The entry below describes one T cell receptor beta chain. These data are taken from a study of blood T cell repertoires in COVID-19. Method: immunoSEQ multiplex PCR; TCRdb's copy keeps in-frame clones and lacks some. The sample lists about 430,000 clones, roughly nine tenths occurring once. The V and J ends lost 3 bases and 4 bases, in that order; junction bases with no gene match: 7. The CDR3 runs to 16 residues. CDR1 is SGHVS, CDR2 FNYEAQ, per germline. The V gene is TRBV7-6, the J gene TRBJ2-1, with TRBD1 identical over 9 bases. The receptor was isolated from a man in his thirties or forties who had recovered from COVID-19. Sequenced: PBMCs or T cells enriched from blood (not recorded which). DNA for the CDR3: TGTGCCAGCAGCTTGCTTACGGGACAGGGATACAATGAGCAGTTCTTC. Its protein product is CASSLLTGQGYNEQFF.